This T cell receptor (beta chain) originates from a study of shared clonotypes between healthy human individuals (TCRdb year 2020). Regarding the complete study: A few men and a couple of women, aged 18 to 49 years, made up the cohort. Per donor, three plates each were used for CD4 naive and CD4 memory, two for CD8 naive, and one for CD8 memory. To estimate repertoire size and how much clonotype sharing occurs between individuals, the study deeply sequenced the blood TCR repertoires of several healthy adults. To increase sequencing depth and limit assay-specific biases, different laboratories used diverse techniques to prepare libraries and sequence TCR repertoires. Each donor's leukapheresis produced roughly between roughly 0.94 and 9.5 billion PBMCs. Study-wide conclusions, independent of this receptor: Rarefaction of sorted-subset datasets indicated incomplete sequencing despite the large sequencing depth. Because the study included only a small number of donors, the genetic and exposure-history diversity represented was limited. Naive subsets generally had larger estimated clonotype richness than memory subsets. About 5% of naive CD4, 3.5% of naive CD8, 2.3% of memory CD4, and 0.4% of memory CD8 clonotypes were shared across several donors. Sampling was restricted to blood, and TCR repertoires in tissue are likely to differ from TCR repertoires in blood. Higher generation probabilities were observed for clonotypes shared by all four sorted-subset donors than for non-shared clonotypes. Based on pairwise subsampling, the degree of clonotype sharing among donors was expected to be affected by sequencing depth.

This clone was counted between two and nine times. Its antigen is still unknown. No base-level quality is on record; no much larger clone is a single base apart. Healthy HIV-negative adults with no recently reported acute infections or vaccinations were included as donors. All donors were Caucasian adults living in Nashville, Tennessee, USA. CD4+ T cells were enriched by magnetic negative selection; naive cells were then positively selected on CD45RA, and the negative fraction formed the memory subset. After blood collection by leukapheresis, PBMCs were isolated using Ficoll-Histopaque density gradient centrifugation and then cryopreserved in the vapor phase of liquid nitrogen. Analytical flow cytometry was used to check the purity and quantity of every magnetically sorted T cell population. Genomic DNA was isolated from every sorted fraction and measured by UV absorbance on a Nanodrop 2000c. Counted from cysteine to phenylalanine, this CDR3 has 15 amino acids. Of all the DNA, just the CDR3 is kept, 45 bases in frame from base 1. From V the trimming removes 8 bases and from J it removes 4 bases, while the gene matches leave 11 bases of the junction unaccounted for. CDR1 and CDR2, looked up from the germline V gene (reference sequence), are SGHAT and FQDESV.

Using the deep immunoSEQ assay, multiplex PCR amplified TCR CDR3 regions from genomic DNA. Genomic DNA extracted from each cell subset was distributed evenly over all wells of several immunoSEQ 96-well plates, and each plate served as one replicate. Each replicate PCR for sorted subsets received about 200 ng genomic DNA, equal to some 32,000 T cell genomes. The purified libraries were quantified using a Qubit 3.0 fluorometer, sized with a Bioanalyzer 2100, and then quantified again using the KAPA Library Quantification kit. Every immunoSEQ 96-well plate was sequenced on a dedicated single-read 150-cycle Illumina NextSeq 550 flow cell. The source study handled its data this way. Because the immunoSEQ output included only junctional sequences and no quality scores, the filtering could not be the same as the filtering used for full-length reads. Sequences were annotated with PyIR, a Python wrapper for IgBLAST v1.9, and V/J genes and CDR3 were assigned using IMGT germline references. Reads were removed for weak V/J assignments (E-value above 1e-6), missing CDR3, stop codons, out-of-frame junctions, or ambiguous translated residues. A V3J clonotype was defined by an identical inferred V gene, J gene, and CDR3 amino acid sequence. To compute the percentage overlap between repertoires, the number of shared unique clonotypes was divided by the size of the smaller repertoire. Richness of each repertoire was evaluated using RTK rarefaction, the Chao1 estimator, and Recon v2.1 estimates of unobserved clonotypes. For all TCRbeta clonotypes obtained by the gDNA method from a few donors, generation probabilities were computed with OLGA. TCRdb limited this immuneACCESS table to in-frame rearrangements with V and J called. A share of clones is missing; checked studies link under half to unresolved V genes, and the rest is unexplained. V and J calls and clone size are given by that table; D and trimming were obtained from the DNA. This sample has hundreds of thousands of clones in its table, and approximately 73% of those were observed once. The ten largest clones capture around 1.7% of the sample.

The rearrangement joined TRBV11-1 to TRBJ2-1, with 7 bases matching TRBD1. The sequenced sample consisted of memory CD4+ T cells sorted from blood. The cell subset or site label, read with the paper, signifies: CD45RA-negative fraction. This clonotype originated in a woman in her 30s in good health. The DNA sequence follows: TGTGCCAGCCGTGAGGGGACAGAAATTTACAATGAGCAGTTCTTC. It is translated as CASREGTEIYNEQFF.